A selection of T cell receptor beta chains follows, all from one sample in a study of T cell repertoires in cytomegalovirus infection. TCRdb processed the reads anew with MiXCR; each CDR3 protein has one entry. The repertoire holds about 260,000 distinct CDR3 sequences, with roughly 15% as singletons. Sequenced input: PBMCs. The receptors shown here come from a human donor in good health (CMV status not recorded). Some clones in this sample may be carry-over from other donors' samples. Both conserved end residues are part of each CDR3. A D gene is named only where the DNA matches it firmly. Size values are once, few and many counts, or a class for expanded clones, and some rows have none.

CASSYETGFVYEAFF TGTGCCAGCAGCTACGAGACAGGGTTCGTCTATGAAGCTTTCTTT TRBD1 TRBJ1-1 many TRBV5-8
CSVVGDLNQPQHF TGCAGCGTCGTCGGGGATCTCAATCAGCCCCAGCATTTT . TRBJ1-5 few TRBV29-1
CASSRQRNTEAFF TGTGCCAGCAGTCGGCAGCGAAACACTGAAGCTTTCTTT . TRBJ1-1 many TRBV6-2/TRBV6-3
CASSFRGALGNTIYF TGTGCCAGCAGTTTTCGGGGGGCGTTGGGAAACACCATATATTTT . TRBJ1-3 few TRBV28
CSASVPGGGGETQYF TGCAGTGCTAGCGTGCCTGGGGGGGGCGGAGAGACCCAGTACTTC . TRBJ2-5 few TRBV20-1
CASSLSPVRTEAFF TGTGCCAGCAGTTTATCCCCGGTCCGGACTGAAGCTTTCTTT . TRBJ1-1 many TRBV12-3/TRBV12-4
CASRPTGGLAGELFF TGTGCCAGCAGGCCGACAGGGGGGCTCGCCGGGGAGCTGTTTTTT TRBD1 TRBJ2-2 . TRBV12-3/TRBV12-4
CASSNGRGTYNEQFF TGTGCCAGCAGCAACGGACGGGGGACCTACAATGAGCAGTTCTTC . TRBJ2-1 many TRBV7-8
CSVGSGGSETQYF TGCAGCGTTGGATCCGGGGGGTCGGAGACCCAGTACTTC TRBD2 TRBJ2-5 . TRBV29-1
CASSYGMAEVHEQYF TGTGCCAGCAGTTACGGGATGGCGGAGGTCCACGAGCAGTACTTC . TRBJ2-7 few TRBV6-5
CASSFGGANTGELFF TGTGCCAGCAGCTTTGGTGGGGCGAACACCGGGGAGCTGTTTTTT . TRBJ2-2 many TRBV11-2
CASSLGGGAGSPPYEQYF TGTGCCAGCAGCTTAGGTGGGGGGGCGGGGTCTCCACCCTACGAGCAGTACTTC . TRBJ2-7 many TRBV7-6
CSARDQRPYNEQFF TGCAGTGCTAGAGATCAGCGGCCCTACAATGAGCAGTTCTTC . TRBJ2-1 . TRBV20-1
CASSLAAGSDTEAFF TGTGCCAGCAGCTTAGCCGCAGGGTCAGACACTGAAGCTTTCTTT . TRBJ1-1 . TRBV7-9
CASSRLNLGESEKLFF TGTGCCAGCAGCCGGCTAAACCTGGGGGAGAGTGAAAAACTGTTTTTT . TRBJ1-4 few TRBV27
CSARDGPGETQYF TGCAGTGCTAGAGATGGGCCGGGCGAGACCCAGTACTTC . TRBJ2-5 many TRBV20-1
CASSDLGLSNTEAFF TGTGCCAGCAGTGACCTGGGACTGTCGAACACTGAAGCTTTCTTT . TRBJ1-1 many TRBV6-1
CASSPLGNEQFF TGTGCCAGCAGCCCCCTAGGGAATGAGCAGTTCTTC . TRBJ2-1 . TRBV3-1
CASSLSQGEGEQYF TGCGCCAGCAGCTTATCACAGGGGGAGGGCGAGCAGTACTTC . TRBJ2-7 few TRBV5-1
CASSWEVSGGSPVGFYEQYF TGTGCCAGCAGCTGGGAGGTCTCGGGGGGATCTCCCGTCGGCTTCTACGAGCAGTACTTC TRBD2 TRBJ2-7 few TRBV12-3/TRBV12-4
CSVGPGVYEQYF TGCAGCGTCGGCCCGGGGGTCTACGAGCAGTACTTC . TRBJ2-7 . TRBV29-1
CASSFEGRGNIQYF TGTGCCAGCAGCTTTGAGGGACGGGGAAACATTCAGTACTTC . TRBJ2-4 . TRBV5-5
CASSRAGGHTDTQYF TGTGCCAGCAGCCGAGCGGGGGGTCACACAGATACGCAGTATTTT TRBD2 TRBJ2-3 many TRBV12-3/TRBV12-4
CASRRDRGLADTQYF TGTGCCAGCCGCAGGGACAGGGGGCTTGCAGATACGCAGTATTTT TRBD1 TRBJ2-3 few TRBV7-2
CASSATGNSGNTIYF TGTGCCAGCAGCGCCACAGGGAACTCTGGAAACACCATATATTTT . TRBJ1-3 few TRBV11-2
CSAIATGAYTEAFF TGCAGTGCTATCGCGACAGGGGCCTACACTGAAGCTTTCTTT TRBD1 TRBJ1-1 few TRBV20-1
CASSILSGSLGDTQYF TGTGCCAGCAGTATACTTAGCGGGAGTCTGGGAGATACGCAGTATTTT TRBD2 TRBJ2-3 . TRBV28
CASSSLSGKRNEQFF TGTGCCAGCAGTTCTCTTAGCGGGAAACGCAATGAGCAGTTCTTC TRBD2 TRBJ2-1 . TRBV12-3/TRBV12-4
CASSPAAGASNEQFF TGTGCCAGCAGCCCCGCAGCGGGAGCCAGCAATGAGCAGTTCTTC TRBD2 TRBJ2-1 few TRBV7-3
CASSLADRGSTEAFF TGCGCCAGCAGCTTGGCGGACAGGGGCAGCACTGAAGCTTTCTTT TRBD1 TRBJ1-1 few TRBV5-1
CASSPVTGTRISNEQFF TGTGCCAGCTCACCTGTTACCGGGACTAGAATTTCGAATGAGCAGTTCTTC TRBD2 TRBJ2-1 many TRBV18
CASRFQKGNKQYF TGTGCCAGTCGGTTTCAGAAAGGTAACAAGCAGTACTTC . TRBJ2-7 . TRBV12-3/TRBV12-4
CASSPGLAVYEQYF TGTGCCAGCAGCCCGGGACTAGCGGTTTACGAGCAGTACTTC TRBD2 TRBJ2-7 many TRBV7-2
CASSLFVRGRYEQYF TGTGCCAGCAGTTTGTTCGTCAGGGGGCGATACGAGCAGTACTTC TRBD1 TRBJ2-7 . TRBV28
CASSLDDQLAGEAEQYF TGTGCCAGCAGCTTAGATGATCAACTAGCGGGAGAGGCCGAGCAGTACTTC TRBD2 TRBJ2-7 many TRBV7-2
CASSQGLAGGPNTQYF TGTGCCAGCAGCCAAGGGCTAGCGGGAGGGCCGAATACGCAGTATTTT TRBD2 TRBJ2-3 . TRBV14
CASSFSAGATYNEQFF TGTGCCAGCAGCTTTAGTGCAGGGGCTACCTACAATGAGCAGTTCTTC . TRBJ2-1 many TRBV7-8
CASSPSGRFGDTQYF TGTGCCAGCAGCCCTAGCGGCCGGTTTGGAGATACGCAGTATTTT TRBD2 TRBJ2-3 many TRBV7-2
CASRDFAGGLNGYTF TGTGCCAGCAGGGACTTTGCAGGGGGCTTGAATGGCTACACCTTC TRBD1 TRBJ1-2 many TRBV7-2
CASSFSGGTQPQHF TGTGCCAGCAGTTTTTCAGGGGGCACTCAGCCCCAGCATTTT TRBD1 TRBJ1-5 many TRBV28
CASSQIPGRSSAEAFF TGCGCCAGCAGCCAGATTCCTGGACGCTCGAGCGCTGAAGCTTTCTTT . TRBJ1-1 many TRBV4-1
CSAGHGTGDGYTF TGCAGTGCGGGCCATGGGACAGGAGATGGCTACACCTTC TRBD1 TRBJ1-2 few TRBV20-1
CASSPLTGPSQETQYF TGTGCCAGCAGTCCTCTGACAGGCCCAAGCCAAGAGACCCAGTACTTC . TRBJ2-5 . TRBV28
CASTQGETEAFF TGTGCCTCTACGCAGGGAGAGACTGAAGCTTTCTTT . TRBJ1-1 . TRBV10-3
CATGIAGGPNEQFF TGTGCCACCGGTATAGCGGGAGGGCCGAATGAGCAGTTCTTC TRBD2 TRBJ2-1 many TRBV6-1
CASSFLRNPGDNSPLHF TGTGCCAGCAGCTTTTTGCGCAACCCAGGCGATAATTCACCCCTCCACTTT . TRBJ1-6 many TRBV7-2
CASRLAGGFQETQYF TGTGCCAGCAGGCTAGCGGGGGGCTTCCAAGAGACCCAGTACTTC TRBD2 TRBJ2-5 . TRBV25-1
CASSREGGHYNEQFF TGTGCCAGCAGCCGAGAGGGTGGCCATTACAATGAGCAGTTCTTC . TRBJ2-1 many TRBV7-2
CASSYPGGYQPQHF TGTGCCAGCAGTTATCCAGGGGGGTATCAGCCCCAGCATTTT TRBD1 TRBJ1-5 . TRBV6-2/TRBV6-3
CASSVLDRNNEQFF TGTGCCAGCAGTGTATTGGACAGAAACAATGAGCAGTTCTTC . TRBJ2-1 few TRBV27
CASSQSSGGFNEQFF TGCGCCAGCAGCCAGTCTAGCGGGGGGTTCAATGAGCAGTTCTTC TRBD2 TRBJ2-1 . TRBV5-1
CASRRMGNNQPQHF TGTGCCAGCAGGCGGATGGGGAACAATCAGCCCCAGCATTTT . TRBJ1-5 many TRBV7-8